These T cell receptor beta chains were read from a single sample in a study of T cell clones after liver transplantation. The table came from immunoSEQ multiplex PCR; TCRdb's copy has only in-frame clones and leaves some out. The sample carries 75,000 to 95,000 clones, around 84% recorded once. This specimen was CD4+ T cells from blood, taken roughly 48 months after liver transplant. The source of these receptors is a human patient who received a liver transplant. The graft donor may have contributed some T cells. Both conserved end residues are part of each CDR3. A D gene is named only where the DNA matches it firmly. Rows may omit the clone size; those that give it use once, few, many or a size class.

TRBJ2-7,NA,NA,TRBV27,CASSTGSSYEQYF,TGTGCCAGCAGTACTGGGAGCTCCTACGAGCAGTACTTC
TRBJ1-1,NA,NA,TRBV7-2,CASSLVDKAFF,TGTGCCAGCAGCTTAGTGGACAAAGCTTTCTTT
TRBJ2-1,NA,TRBD2,TRBV4-3,CASSQGRGGGEQFF,TGCGCCAGCAGCCAAGGACGGGGGGGTGGTGAGCAGTTCTTC
TRBJ2-7,NA,NA,TRBV28,CASSTRWASMTEQYF,TGTGCCAGCAGCACACGGTGGGCCTCCATGACCGAGCAGTACTTC
TRBJ1-4,NA,NA,TRBV2,CASSGAWEGEKLFF,TGTGCCAGCAGTGGGGCGTGGGAAGGGGAAAAACTGTTTTTT
TRBJ1-1,NA,NA,TRBV14,CASSQIRDRTEAFF,TGTGCCAGCAGCCAAATCAGGGATCGCACTGAAGCTTTCTTT
TRBJ2-5,NA,NA,TRBV5-5,CASSLEGQETQYF,TGTGCCAGCAGCTTGGAGGGCCAAGAGACCCAGTACTTC
TRBJ1-2,NA,NA,TRBV7-9,CASAKGDLPYYGYTF,TGTGCCAGCGCCAAGGGGGACCTACCGTACTATGGCTACACCTTC
TRBJ2-1,NA,TRBD2,TRBV5-8,CASSLGLADDNEQFF,TGTGCCAGCAGCTTGGGACTAGCGGATGACAATGAGCAGTTCTTC
TRBJ1-2,few,NA,TRBV6-5,CASSYGTHYGYTF,TGTGCCAGCAGTTACGGCACCCACTATGGCTACACCTTC
TRBJ2-4,NA,NA,TRBV9,CASTPRAGGNIQYF,TGTGCCAGCACTCCGCGGGCCGGGGGAAACATTCAGTACTTC
TRBJ2-3,once,TRBD2,TRBV28,CASSSTAGEDTQYF,TGTGCCAGCAGTTCGACGGCGGGAGAAGATACGCAGTATTTT
TRBJ2-7,NA,TRBD1,TRBV11-2,CASSLVRFGTEPYEQYF,TGTGCCAGCAGCTTAGTGCGGTTCGGGACAGAGCCCTACGAGCAGTACTTC
TRBJ2-7,NA,NA,TRBV10-3,CAISESLAPRPYEQYF,TGTGCCATCAGTGAGTCGCTAGCCCCTAGGCCCTACGAGCAGTACTTC
TRBJ2-5,NA,NA,TRBV7-7,CASSPEEETQYF,TGTGCCAGCTCCCCGGAAGAAGAGACCCAGTACTTC
TRBJ2-5,NA,TRBD2,TRBV10-3,CAIKGTSGRETQYF,TGTGCCATCAAAGGGACTAGCGGGAGAGAGACCCAGTACTTC
TRBJ2-3,once,NA,TRBV5-4,CASHMGGGSTDTQYF,TGTGCCAGCCACATGGGGGGGGGCAGCACAGATACGCAGTATTTT
TRBJ2-7,NA,TRBD2,TRBV6-5,CASRNLGGGKDEQYF,TGTGCCAGCAGGAACCTTGGCGGGGGAAAAGACGAGCAGTACTTC
TRBJ2-5,NA,NA,TRBV7-8,CAPGFLEQETQYF,TGTGCCCCGGGCTTCCTGGAACAAGAGACCCAGTACTTC
TRBJ2-1,NA,NA,TRBV7-2,CASSLPANAGQFF,TGTGCCAGCAGCTTACCGGCAAATGCGGGGCAGTTCTTC
TRBJ2-1,NA,NA,TRBV5-1,CASSSMGGASYNEQFF,TGCGCCAGCAGCTCCATGGGGGGGGCCTCCTACAATGAGCAGTTCTTC
TRBJ2-3,NA,NA,TRBV5-4,CASSSSTDTQYF,TGTGCCAGCAGCTCTAGCACAGATACGCAGTATTTT
TRBJ1-5,NA,NA,TRBV2,CASSGTGGGGQPQHF,TGTGCCAGCAGTGGAACGGGGGGAGGAGGTCAGCCCCAGCATTTT
TRBJ2-2,NA,TRBD1,TRBV18,CASSRDSQNTGELFF,TGTGCCAGCTCACGGGACAGCCAGAACACCGGGGAGCTGTTTTTT
TRBJ1-1,once,TRBD1,TRBV7-3,CASSLSGQGSEAFF,TGTGCCAGCAGCTTGTCGGGACAGGGGTCTGAAGCTTTCTTT
TRBJ2-5,NA,NA,TRBV9,CASSVGQGETQYF,TGTGCCAGCAGCGTAGGTCAGGGCGAGACCCAGTACTTC
TRBJ2-7,NA,TRBD2,TRBV29-1,CSVEGGYLAGGRAYEQYF,TGCAGCGTCGAAGGAGGGTACCTAGCGGGAGGGCGAGCCTACGAGCAGTACTTC
TRBJ2-2,NA,NA,TRBV9,CASSVIANTGELFF,TGTGCCAGCAGCGTGATCGCGAACACCGGGGAGCTGTTTTTT
TRBJ2-3,NA,TRBD2,TRBV5-6,CASSFGGLAATDTQYF,TGTGCCAGCAGCTTTGGCGGACTAGCGGCAACAGATACGCAGTATTTT
TRBJ2-1,few,NA,TRBV7-8,CASSLLTAAYNEQFF,TGTGCCAGCAGCTTACTAACGGCCGCTTACAATGAGCAGTTCTTC
TRBJ1-5,NA,NA,TRBV18,CASSPTGADQPQHF,TGTGCCAGCTCACCGACTGGGGCCGATCAGCCCCAGCATTTT
TRBJ1-2,medium-sized,TRBD1,TRBV7-9,CASSTGQYDGYTF,TGTGCCAGCAGCACGGGACAGTATGATGGCTACACCTTC
TRBJ1-4,NA,NA,TRBV28,CASSPGGGNEKLFF,TGTGCCAGCAGCCCGGGGGGAGGTAATGAAAAACTGTTTTTT
TRBJ2-6,NA,NA,TRBV4-3,CASSQVLGRGSGANVLTF,TGCGCCAGCAGCCAAGTTCTAGGGCGGGGCTCTGGGGCCAACGTCCTGACTTTC
TRBJ2-3,NA,NA,TRBV5-1,CASSSGQLSTDTQYF,TGCGCCAGCAGCTCTGGACAGCTAAGCACAGATACGCAGTATTTT
TRBJ2-3,NA,TRBD1,TRBV9,CASSADREQQDTQYF,TGTGCCAGCAGCGCCGACAGGGAACAACAAGATACGCAGTATTTT
TRBJ2-1,NA,TRBD2,TRBV14,CASSRTSGRNEQFF,TGTGCCAGCAGCCGGACTAGCGGGAGGAATGAGCAGTTCTTC
TRBJ2-3,NA,TRBD2,TRBV18,CASSKAGGLDTQYF,TGTGCCAGCTCAAAAGCGGGAGGACTTGATACGCAGTATTTT
TRBJ2-3,NA,TRBD1,TRBV9,CASSDRDRRDTQYF,TGTGCCAGCAGCGACCGGGACAGAAGGGATACGCAGTATTTT
TRBJ2-3,NA,NA,TRBV10-3,CAISERKGLYADTQYF,TGTGCCATCAGTGAACGAAAGGGGCTGTACGCAGATACGCAGTATTTT
TRBJ2-7,few,NA,TRBV5-1,CASSSDGKLSYEQYF,TGCGCCAGCAGTTCCGACGGGAAACTCTCCTACGAGCAGTACTTC
TRBJ1-1,NA,TRBD1,TRBV12-5,CASGLQGVDTEAFF,TGTGCTAGTGGTTTACAGGGGGTGGACACTGAAGCTTTCTTT
TRBJ2-1,NA,NA,TRBV6-5,CASSQSLDYNEQFF,TGTGCCAGCAGCCAAAGCCTGGATTACAATGAGCAGTTCTTC
TRBJ1-4,NA,NA,TRBV30,CAWSVSLGGTNEKLFF,TGTGCCTGGAGTGTTAGCCTGGGCGGAACTAATGAAAAACTGTTTTTT
TRBJ2-5,NA,TRBD2,TRBV30,CAWSVYSGRTQETQYF,TGTGCCTGGAGTGTATATAGCGGGAGGACACAAGAGACCCAGTACTTC
TRBJ2-2,medium-sized,TRBD1,TRBV10-3,CAITAGGDTGELFF,TGTGCCATCACTGCAGGGGGCGACACCGGGGAGCTGTTTTTT
TRBJ2-1,NA,NA,TRBV9,CASSGAAEDEQFF,TGTGCCAGCAGTGGCGCCGCCGAAGATGAGCAGTTCTTC
TRBJ2-7,NA,NA,TRBV2,CASSGDRYEQYF,TGTGCCAGCAGTGGGGACCGCTACGAGCAGTACTTC
TRBJ1-2,NA,TRBD1,TRBV5-1,CASSSGQGVGYTF,TGCGCCAGCAGCTCGGGACAGGGGGTAGGCTACACCTTC
TRBJ2-7,NA,TRBD2,TRBV28,CASSVGGTSGLGLQYF,TGTGCCAGCAGCGTCGGTGGGACTAGCGGGCTAGGGTTGCAGTACTTC
TRBJ1-4,NA,NA,TRBV15,CATSSMGAGRVEKLFF,TGTGCCACCAGCTCTATGGGGGCGGGTCGTGTGGAAAAACTGTTTTTT
TRBJ1-5,NA,NA,TRBV14,CASSRDYNQPQHF,TGTGCCAGCAGCCGGGACTACAATCAGCCCCAGCATTTT
TRBJ1-2,NA,NA,TRBV9,CASSTSRARGLGYTF,TGTGCCAGCAGCACCAGTCGGGCTAGGGGCCTTGGCTACACCTTC